Here is one T cell receptor beta chain with its context. Its specificity is unknown. This entry belongs to a study of blood T cells in healthy people across ages. Findings of the study overall: Strong correlation linked observed beta diversity and percent naive T cells.

The germline CDR1 and CDR2 sequences are WSHSY and SAAADI. CDR3 length: 17 amino acids. Trimming took 6 bases from V and 3 from J; bases not matched to a gene: 13. Per sample, no less than 5 micrograms of total RNA were extracted. A J-beta primer mix and a sample-barcoded 5' primer were used in a second PCR of roughly 6 to 11 cycles. A template-switch adaptor containing 12 random nucleotides labeled each cDNA molecule. One entry per CDR3 protein results from TCRdb running MiXCR on the 5' RACE reads. The sample records approximately 1,100,000 distinct CDR3 sequences, more than 40% being singletons. Sequences were obtained from blood. The TCR originated in a woman aged 60-75 years in good health. V usage is TRBV10-2 and J usage is TRBJ2-7, with 11 bases identical to TRBD2. This CDR3 reads CASSDHPRLAGNYEQYF. Here the CDR3 DNA reads TGCGCCAGCAGCGACCACCCGAGACTAGCGGGGAACTACGAGCAGTACTTC.